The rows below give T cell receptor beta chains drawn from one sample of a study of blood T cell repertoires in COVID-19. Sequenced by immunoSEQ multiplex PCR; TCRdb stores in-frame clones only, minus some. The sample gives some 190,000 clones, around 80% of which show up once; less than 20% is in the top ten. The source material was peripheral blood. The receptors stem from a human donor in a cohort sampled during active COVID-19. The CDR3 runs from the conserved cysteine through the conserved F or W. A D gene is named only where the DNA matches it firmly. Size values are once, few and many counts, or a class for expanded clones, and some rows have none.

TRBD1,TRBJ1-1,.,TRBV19,CASSSPPDRVGTEAFF,TGTGCCAGTAGTTCTCCACCCGACAGGGTCGGGACTGAAGCTTTCTTT
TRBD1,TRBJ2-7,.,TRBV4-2,CASSQRQGTYEQYF,TGTGCCAGCAGCCAAAGACAGGGGACGTACGAGCAGTACTTC
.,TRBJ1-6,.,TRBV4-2,CASSQETQVHSPLHF,TGTGCCAGCAGCCAAGAGACACAGGTACATTCACCCCTCCACTTT
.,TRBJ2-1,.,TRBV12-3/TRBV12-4,CASSWTVNEQFF,TGTGCCAGCAGCTGGACAGTCAATGAGCAGTTCTTC
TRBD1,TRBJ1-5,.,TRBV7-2,CASSATGGGNQPQHF,TGTGCCAGCAGCGCTACAGGGGGCGGCAATCAGCCCCAGCATTTT
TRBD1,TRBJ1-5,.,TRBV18,CASSRDSDQPQHF,TGTGCCAGCTCACGGGACAGCGATCAGCCCCAGCATTTT
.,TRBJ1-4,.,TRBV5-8,CASSWRGDGEKLFF,TGTGCCAGCAGCTGGCGGGGTGATGGTGAAAAACTGTTTTTT
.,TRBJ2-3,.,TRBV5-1,CASSLIRAKADTQYF,TGCGCCAGCAGCTTGATTCGCGCCAAAGCAGATACGCAGTATTTT
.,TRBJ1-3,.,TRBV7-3,CASSLGPRNTGNTIYF,TGTGCCAGCAGCTTAGGCCCCAGGAATACTGGAAACACCATATATTTT
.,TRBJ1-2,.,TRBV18,CASSPTRDRPYGYTF,TGTGCCAGCTCACCGACAAGAGACAGGCCTTATGGCTACACCTTC
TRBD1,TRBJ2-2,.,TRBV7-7,CASSSGQGISGELFF,TGTGCTAGCAGCAGTGGACAGGGAATCTCCGGGGAGCTGTTTTTT
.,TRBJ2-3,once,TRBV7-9,CASSNGTSDTQYF,TGTGCCAGCAGCAATGGGACTTCGGATACGCAGTATTTT
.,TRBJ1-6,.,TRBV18,CASSPPAGRSPLHF,TGTGCCAGCTCACCACCGGCGGGGAGGTCACCCCTCCACTTT
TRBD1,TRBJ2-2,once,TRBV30,CAWSGLRGLAGELFF,TGTGCCTGGAGTGGCCTCAGGGGGCTTGCCGGGGAGCTGTTTTTT
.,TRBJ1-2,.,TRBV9,CASSEYGARAYGYTF,TGTGCCAGCAGCGAATATGGAGCGCGGGCATATGGCTACACCTTC
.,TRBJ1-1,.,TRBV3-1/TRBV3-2,CASSQALLTGRGTEAFF,TGTGCCAGCAGCCAAGCCCTCCTAACAGGGCGAGGGACTGAAGCTTTCTTT
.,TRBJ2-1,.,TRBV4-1,CASSQTWSGGDEQFF,TGCGCCAGCAGCCAGACTTGGAGCGGTGGCGATGAGCAGTTCTTC
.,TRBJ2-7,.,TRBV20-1,CSPGGYEQYF,TGCAGCCCCGGTGGTTACGAGCAGTACTTC
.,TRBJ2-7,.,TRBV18,CASSPSRPSGPFHEQYF,TGTGCCAGCTCACCGTCCCGGCCCAGCGGTCCGTTCCACGAGCAGTACTTC
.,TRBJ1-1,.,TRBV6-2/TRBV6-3,CASSFVGLTEAFF,TGTGCCAGCAGTTTTGTGGGGCTCACTGAAGCTTTCTTT
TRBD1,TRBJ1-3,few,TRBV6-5,CARIRDRGNTIYF,TGTGCCAGAATTCGGGACAGGGGAAACACCATATATTTT
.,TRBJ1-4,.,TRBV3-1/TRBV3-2,CASSLFGRVGEKLFF,TGTGCCAGCAGCCTCTTTGGCAGGGTCGGTGAAAAACTGTTTTTT
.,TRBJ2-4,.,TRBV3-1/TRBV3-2,CASSQAGAVAKNIQYF,TGTGCCAGCAGCCAAGCCGGAGCGGTAGCCAAAAACATTCAGTACTTC
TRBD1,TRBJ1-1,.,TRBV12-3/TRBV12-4,CASSRTGSAFF,TGTGCCAGCAGCCGGACAGGAAGTGCTTTCTTT
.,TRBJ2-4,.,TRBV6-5,CASSYESIQYF,TGTGCCAGCAGTTACGAGAGCATTCAGTACTTC
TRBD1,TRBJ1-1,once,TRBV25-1,CASSPQGVTGYTEAFF,TGTGCCAGCAGTCCACAGGGGGTAACCGGTTACACTGAAGCTTTCTTT
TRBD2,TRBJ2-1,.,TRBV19,CASSMTSGEQFF,TGTGCCAGTAGTATGACTAGCGGTGAGCAGTTCTTC
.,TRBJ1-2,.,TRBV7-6,CASSFNRADYGYTF,TGTGCCAGCAGCTTTAACAGGGCAGACTATGGCTACACCTTC
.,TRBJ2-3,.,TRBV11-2,CASSLDWRTDTQYF,TGTGCCAGCAGCTTGGACTGGCGCACAGATACGCAGTATTTT
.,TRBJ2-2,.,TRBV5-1,CASSLAQGPPGELFF,TGCGCCAGCAGCTTGGCGCAGGGTCCCCCCGGGGAGCTGTTTTTT
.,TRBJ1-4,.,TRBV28,CASSRRGANEKLFF,TGTGCCAGCAGTCGGAGGGGAGCTAATGAAAAACTGTTTTTT
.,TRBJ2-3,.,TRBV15,CATSREGLITDTQYF,TGTGCCACCAGCAGAGAGGGGCTTATCACAGATACGCAGTATTTT
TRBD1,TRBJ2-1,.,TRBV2,CASNDRANEQFF,TGTGCCAGCAACGACAGGGCCAATGAGCAGTTCTTC
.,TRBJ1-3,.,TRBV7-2,CASSLVALGNTIYF,TGTGCCAGCAGCTTAGTAGCGTTAGGAAACACCATATATTTT
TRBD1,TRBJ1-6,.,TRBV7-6,CASSLAGTGISPLHF,TGTGCCAGCAGCTTAGCGGGGACAGGAATTTCACCCCTCCACTTT
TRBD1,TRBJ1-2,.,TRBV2,CASRRQGFDYGYTF,TGTGCCAGCAGAAGACAGGGGTTTGACTATGGCTACACCTTC
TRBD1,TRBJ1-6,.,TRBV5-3,CARSPWTGGYSPLHF,TGTGCCAGAAGCCCATGGACAGGGGGCTATTCACCCCTCCACTTT
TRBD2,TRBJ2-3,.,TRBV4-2,CASSQQVTSGSADTQYF,TGTGCCAGCAGCCAGCAGGTCACTAGCGGGAGTGCAGATACGCAGTATTTT
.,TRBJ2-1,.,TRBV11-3,CASSSSPPNEQFF,TGTGCCAGCAGCTCCTCCCCCCCTAATGAGCAGTTCTTC
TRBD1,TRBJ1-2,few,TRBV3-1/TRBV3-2,CASSKEGAGGYGYTF,TGTGCCAGCAGCAAAGAGGGGGCAGGTGGATATGGCTACACCTTC
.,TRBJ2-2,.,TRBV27,CASSLFAGANTGELFF,TGTGCCAGCAGTTTATTTGCGGGTGCGAACACCGGGGAGCTGTTTTTT
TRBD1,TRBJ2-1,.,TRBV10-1,CAPPGRGIIDEQFF,TGCGCCCCTCCCGGCAGGGGGATTATCGATGAGCAGTTCTTC
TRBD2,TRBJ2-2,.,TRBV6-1,CASSGLAGGTETGELFF,TGTGCCAGCAGTGGCTTAGCGGGAGGGACGGAAACCGGGGAGCTGTTTTTT
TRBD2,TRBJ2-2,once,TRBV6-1,CASSDGAVRTSSNTGELFF,TGTGCCAGCAGTGATGGGGCGGTCCGGACTAGCTCAAACACCGGGGAGCTGTTTTTT
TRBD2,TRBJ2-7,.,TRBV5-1,CASSSPSGEYEQYF,TGCGCCAGCAGCTCCCCTAGCGGAGAATACGAGCAGTACTTC
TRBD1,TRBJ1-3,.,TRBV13,CASSWGQGATGNTIYF,TGTGCCAGCAGCTGGGGACAGGGGGCAACTGGAAACACCATATATTTT
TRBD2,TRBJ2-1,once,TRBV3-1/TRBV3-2,CASSQAAGVYNEQFF,TGTGCCAGCAGCCAAGCAGCGGGAGTGTACAATGAGCAGTTCTTC
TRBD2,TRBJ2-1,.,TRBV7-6,CASSLGLAGVNEQFF,TGTGCCAGCAGCTTAGGACTAGCGGGAGTTAATGAGCAGTTCTTC
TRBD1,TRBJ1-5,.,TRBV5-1,CASSYAGGVDQPQHF,TGCGCCAGCAGCTACGCAGGGGGCGTAGATCAGCCCCAGCATTTT
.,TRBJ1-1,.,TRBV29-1,CSVMVQGNTEAFF,TGCAGCGTTATGGTTCAGGGCAACACTGAAGCTTTCTTT
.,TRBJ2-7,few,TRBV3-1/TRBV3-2,CASSSRTLPYEQYF,TGTGCCAGCAGCTCCCGGACACTACCCTACGAGCAGTACTTC
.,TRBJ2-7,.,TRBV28,CASNPVGSASYEQYF,TGTGCCAGCAATCCCGTTGGCAGCGCCTCCTACGAGCAGTACTTC
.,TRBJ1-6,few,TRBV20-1,CSASDTTYLYNSPLHF,TGCAGTGCTAGTGATACTACGTACCTCTATAATTCACCCCTCCACTTT